The 30 T cell receptor beta chains listed next were all sequenced from one sample in a study of blood T cell repertoires in COVID-19. Produced via immunoSEQ multiplex PCR; TCRdb's table is partial and in-frame only. The data contain about 150,000 clones, roughly 80% of them singletons. Sequencing was done on a sample of peripheral blood. These receptors all stem from a woman between 55 and 75 years old with acute or convalescent COVID-19.

This clone has only a few counts. The J gene is TRBJ1-4, the V gene TRBV3-1 (or the pseudogene TRBV3-2), with TRBD1 identical over 8 bases. Germline values: CDR1 LGHDT, CDR2 YNNKEL (reference sequence). The J segment lost 7 bases and the V segment lost 6 bases, leaving 10 bases of the junction unmatched. The CDR3 runs 15 residues. The CDR3 region has the DNA TGTGCCAGCAGTCATGCCGACAGGGGCGGTGAAAAACTGTTTTTT. It codes for CASSHADRGGEKLFF.

Concerning this clone itself: The sample contains more than one DNA sequence encoding this CDR3. The rearrangement joins TRBV7-9 to TRBJ1-1, with D uncertain. Trimming took 5 bases from V and 0 from J, leaving 7 bases between them. Germline CDR1 SEHNR, CDR2 FQNEAQ (reference sequence). This CDR3 contains 13 residues. CDR3 region: CASSPGMNTEAFF. The DNA of the CDR3 is TGTGCCAGCAGCCCAGGCATGAACACTGAAGCTTTCTTT.

The CDR3 DNA reads TGTGCCAGCAGCGTAGGCGGGCTAGCGGGGGGGCCGGGCACAGATACGCAGTATTTT. It encodes CASSVGGLAGGPGTDTQYF. V and J are TRBV9 and TRBJ2-3; 12 positions match TRBD2. CDR1 is SGDLS and CDR2 is YYNGEE in the germline V gene. V gave up 0 bases and J gave up 1 base; unmatched junction bases: 9. The length of the CDR3 is 19 residues.

This clone was found a few times. The genes are TRBV10-3 and TRBJ1-5; perhaps TRBD1 as D (5 bases). This CDR3 is 15 amino acids long. Germline V lookup: CDR1 ENHRY, CDR2 SYGVKD. Trimming removed 3 bases at V and 5 bases at J, with 14 bases between. Written as DNA, the CDR3 is TGTGCCATCAGTGATTCGGGGGTGTGGGATCAGCCCCAGCATTTT. Translating gives CAISDSGVWDQPQHF.

There are a few counts of this clone. The chain is built from TRBV15 and TRBJ1-3, with D unclear. This CDR3 is built from 16 residues. The V gene lost 0 bases and the J gene lost 4 bases, with 13 bases spanning the gap. From germline, CDR1 is LNHNV and CDR2 YYDKDF (reference sequence). Here the CDR3 reads CATSRDRGPEGNTIYF. For the CDR3, the DNA is TGTGCCACCAGCAGAGATCGGGGTCCCGAAGGAAACACCATATATTTT.

The chain recombines TRBV9 with TRBJ2-7; 9 bases fit TRBD1. V was clipped by 0 bases and J by 3 bases; unmatched bases: 10. The CDR3 extends over 17 amino acids. The germline V gene encodes CDR1 SGDLS and CDR2 YYNGEE. Here the CDR3 reads CASSVVVRTGVFYEQYV. The CDR3 coding sequence is TGTGCCAGCAGCGTAGTGGTCCGGACAGGGGTTTTCTACGAGCAGTACGTC.

This clone has a single count. The chain is built from TRBV6-1 and TRBJ1-2; D is unclear. V was shortened by 2 bases and J by 1 base, with 5 bases between the two germline ends. Germline V gives CDR1 MNHNS, CDR2 SASEGT. This CDR3 comprises 13 residues. CDR3 coding DNA: TGTGCCAGCAGTGAACAGATTAACTATGGCTACACCTTC. As protein: CASSEQINYGYTF.

The chain combines TRBV7-9 with TRBJ2-2; TRBD1 matches 9 bases. This CDR3 region has 17 residues. The ends lost 5 bases at V and 5 bases at J; junction bases unmatched: 12. Germline V lookup: CDR1 SEHNR, CDR2 FQNEAQ (reference sequence). CDR3 nucleotides: TGTGCCAGCAGCCTCTTCGGGACAGGGACGGGAACCGGGGAGCTGTTTTTT. Translation gives CASSLFGTGTGTGELFF.

The chain employs TRBV5-4 and TRBJ1-2, with TRBD1 matching 10 bases. The V gene end was trimmed by 0 bases and the J gene end by 8 bases; junction bases not matched to a gene: 10. Germline assignment: CDR1 SGHNT and CDR2 YYREEE (reference sequence). This CDR3 is built from 16 residues. In nucleotides, the CDR3 is TGTGCCAGCAGCTTGGGCACCGGGACAGGGGATTACGGCTACACCTTC. Amino acid sequence: CASSLGTGTGDYGYTF. Full variable domain (missing parts from reference TRBV5-4 and TRBJ1-2): ETGVTQSPTHLIKTRGQQVTLRCSSQSGHNTVSWYQQALGQGPQFIFQYYREEENGRGNFPPRFSGLQFPNYSSELNVNALELDDSALYLCASSLGTGTGDYGYTFGSGTRLTVV.

The chain has TRBV6-5 and TRBJ1-6; 8 bases align to TRBD1. The trim removed 3 bases at V and 7 bases at J, leaving 8 bases unmatched. The CDR3 is 16 amino acids. Germline V CDR1 and CDR2: MNHEY, SVGAGI. For the CDR3, the DNA is TGTGCCAGCAGTTATTCGTGGACAGGGTCGAATTCACCCCTCCACTTT. This gives the protein CASSYSWTGSNSPLHF.

This chain links TRBV2 with TRBJ2-1; 7 bases map to TRBD2. Germline CDR1 and CDR2: SNHLY and FYNNEI. The CDR3 length is 15 residues. V lost 7 bases, J lost 4 bases, and 10 bases stayed unmatched. The CDR3 reads CASTPRGGVYNEQFF. CDR3 nucleotides: TGTGCCAGCACCCCCCGCGGGGGAGTGTACAATGAGCAGTTCTTC.

The chain recombines TRBV18 with TRBJ1-1; 7 positions match TRBD1. Per germline, CDR1 KGHSH and CDR2 LQKENI. This CDR3 region has 14 residues. The J segment lost 7 bases and the V segment lost 2 bases, leaving 7 bases of the junction unmatched. The CDR3 loop reads CASSPRTGAFEAFF. The CDR3 DNA reads as TGTGCCAGCTCACCAAGGACAGGAGCATTTGAAGCTTTCTTT.

The chain combines TRBV10-3 with TRBJ2-5; D may be TRBD2 (5 bases). V was cut by 0 bases and J by 4 bases, with 9 bases left in between. Germline V gene lookup returns CDR1 ENHRY and CDR2 SYGVKD. The CDR3 loop spans 14 amino acids. CDR3 sequence: CAISESGAVETQYF. CDR3 sequence (DNA): TGTGCCATCAGTGAGTCGGGAGCTGTAGAGACCCAGTACTTC.

The chain joins TRBV27 to TRBJ1-6, with a weak D call TRBD1 (6 bases). CDR1 MNHEY and CDR2 SMNVEV come from the germline V gene (reference sequence). V was clipped by 5 bases and J by 4 bases, with 15 bases between them. The CDR3 has 16 amino acids. CDR3 in DNA: TGTGCCAGCAGTGGTTACGGCAGGGGATATAATTCACCCCTCCACTTT. Encoded protein: CASSGYGRGYNSPLHF.

The rearrangement joins TRBV30 to TRBJ1-2, with 10 positions matching TRBD1. The junction had 6 bases not matched to a gene; V was cut back by 2 bases and J by 3 bases. The CDR3 is 15 residues long. Germline V CDR1 and CDR2: GTSNPN, SVGIG (reference sequence). CDR3 sequence (DNA): TGTGCCTGGAGTAACCCCGGGACAGGGGACTATGGCTACACCTTC. Protein product: CAWSNPGTGDYGYTF. The full variable domain, in which reference TRBV30 and TRBJ1-2 provide the parts outside the CDR3, is SQTIHQWPATLVQPVGSPLSLECTVEGTSNPNLYWYRQAAGRGLQLLFYSVGIGQISSEVPQNLSASRPQDRQFILSSKKLLLSDSGFYLCAWSNPGTGDYGYTFGSGTRLTVV.

The rearrangement links TRBV6-5 to TRBJ1-3, with 7 bases lining up with TRBD1. The V segment lost 4 bases and the J segment 4 bases; nucleotides outside the gene matches: 7. This CDR3 has 15 residues. Germline assignment: CDR1 MNHEY and CDR2 SVGAGI. This chain's CDR3 is CASSFSTGHGNTIYF. The CDR3 nucleotides are TGTGCCAGCAGTTTCTCGACAGGGCACGGAAACACCATATATTTT.

This clone was detected once. The genes are TRBV5-1 and TRBJ1-2; D unclear. Between the trimmed V and J ends, which lost 4 bases and 4 bases, there was a span of 14 bases. This CDR3 region has 14 residues. Looked up from germline, CDR1 is SGHRS and CDR2 is YFSETQ. CDR3 sequence (DNA): TGCGCCAGCAGCGAAGGAACGGGAAGCTATGGCTACACCTTC. Its translation is CASSEGTGSYGYTF. Variable domain in full (rest from reference TRBV5-1 and TRBJ1-2): KAGVTQTPRYLIKTRGQQVTLSCSPISGHRSVSWYQQTPGQGLQFLFEYFSETQRNKGNFPGRFSGRQFSNSRSEMNVSTLELGDSALYLCASSEGTGSYGYTFGSGTRLTVV.

This chain links TRBV2 with TRBJ2-2, with 9 positions matching TRBD1. Germline V CDR1 and CDR2: SNHLY, FYNNEI. This CDR3 region has 16 residues. V gave up 6 bases and J gave up 0 bases; unmatched junction bases: 5. CDR3 in amino acids: CASRQGAAANTGELFF. In DNA, the CDR3 is TGTGCCAGCAGACAGGGGGCGGCGGCGAACACCGGGGAGCTGTTTTTT.

This clone was observed a few times. This chain joins TRBV7-6 and TRBJ2-2, with D possibly being TRBD1 (5 bases). Per the germline V gene, CDR1 is SGHVS and CDR2 is FNYEAQ. There are 16 residues in the CDR3. V was clipped by 4 bases and J by 0 bases, with 12 bases between them. Here the CDR3 reads CASSSRQLPNTGELFF. The CDR3 nucleotides read TGTGCCAGCAGCTCAAGACAGTTACCGAACACCGGGGAGCTGTTTTTT.

The chain has TRBV7-9 and TRBJ2-7, with 7 bases that match TRBD1. From germline, CDR1 is SEHNR and CDR2 FQNEAQ (reference sequence). CDR3 length: 13 residues. Trimming at V came to 7 bases and at J to 1 base, leaving 4 bases not matched to a gene. As DNA, the CDR3 is TGTGCCAGCAACCGACAGGGATCCTACGAGCAGTACTTC. This encodes CASNRQGSYEQYF. The variable domain in full, with the rest retrieved from reference TRBV7-9 and TRBJ2-7, is DTGVSQNPRHKITKRGQNVTFRCDPISEHNRLYWYRQTLGQGPEFLTYFQNEAQLEKSRLLSDRFSAERPKGSFSTLEIQRTEQGDSAMYLCASNRQGSYEQYFGPGTRLTVT.

This clone was found once. This chain links TRBV19 with TRBJ1-5; TRBD1 agrees at 9 bases. Per germline, CDR1 LNHDA and CDR2 SQIVND (reference sequence). CDR3 length: 17 residues. Germline trimming cut 5 bases from V and 6 bases from J; bases unmatched to any gene: 14. The CDR3 protein is CASSFGTGNWGGQPQHF. The CDR3 DNA reads as TGTGCCAGTAGTTTTGGGACAGGGAACTGGGGGGGTCAGCCCCAGCATTTT.

This clone was counted a few times. The chain recombines TRBV27 with TRBJ2-1; tentatively, D is TRBD2 (6 bases). The V end was cut by 11 bases, the J end by 7 bases, with 18 bases between. CDR3 length: 13 amino acids. CDR1 and CDR2 (germline): MNHEY, SMNVEV (reference sequence). The CDR3 DNA is TGTGCCGCTCGGCGGGAATGGGGGAATGAGCAGTTCTTC. It yields the protein CAARREWGNEQFF.

The chain links TRBV18 to TRBJ1-1; TRBD1 might be the D (6 bases). Trimming took 3 bases from V and 6 from J, leaving 14 bases between them. The CDR3 contains 14 residues. CDR1 is KGHSH, CDR2 LQKENI, per germline. The CDR3 is CASSPGLQGPEAFF. The CDR3 DNA reads TGTGCCAGCTCACCTGGTCTACAGGGCCCTGAAGCTTTCTTT.

This chain joins TRBV27 and TRBJ1-3; 8 bases are a match to TRBD1. The CDR3 length is 17 residues. V trimming: 5 bases; J trimming: 7 bases; junction bases outside the gene matches: 16. The germline V gene encodes CDR1 MNHEY and CDR2 SMNVEV (reference sequence). The CDR3 region has the DNA TGTGCCAGCAGTCCCTGGACAGGGAGACTACCCGGGAACACCATATATTTT. Translated: CASSPWTGRLPGNTIYF.

The rearrangement uses TRBV7-8 and TRBJ2-3, with 8 bases fitting TRBD2. Trimming at V came to 5 bases and at J to 5 bases, leaving 9 bases not matched to a gene. Per germline, CDR1 SGHVS and CDR2 FQNEAQ. This CDR3 region has 15 residues. Here the CDR3 DNA reads TGTGCCAGCAGCCCAGGTGGACTAGCCCGAGATACGCAGTATTTT. Its protein is CASSPGGLARDTQYF.

The genes are TRBV19 and TRBJ2-7; TRBD1 aligns across 8 bases. This CDR3 comprises 15 residues. V dropped 2 bases and J dropped 1; count of bases not matched to a gene: 4. From germline, CDR1 is LNHDA and CDR2 SQIVND (reference sequence). CDR3 amino acids: CASSIQGAKSYEQYF. In nucleotides, the CDR3 is TGTGCCAGTAGTATACAGGGGGCGAAATCCTACGAGCAGTACTTC. Full variable domain (outside the CDR3, taken from reference TRBV19 and TRBJ2-7): DGGITQSPKYLFRKEGQNVTLSCEQNLNHDAMYWYRQDPGQGLRLIYYSQIVNDFQKGDIAEGYSVSREKKESFPLTVTSAQKNPTAFYLCASSIQGAKSYEQYFGPGTRLTVT.

Only one count was recorded for this clone. This chain uses TRBV6-6 with TRBJ1-5, with D possibly being TRBD1 (6 bases). This CDR3 region has 15 residues. Per the germline V gene, CDR1 is MNHNY and CDR2 is SVGAGI (reference sequence). V lost 6 bases and J 0 bases, leaving 12 bases between the germline ends. CDR3 amino acids: CASRQDRNSNQPQHF. Written as DNA, the CDR3 is TGTGCCAGCAGACAGGACAGAAATAGCAATCAGCCCCAGCATTTT.

The chain has TRBV7-8 and TRBJ1-2; TRBD1 matches 11 bases. Germline-derived CDR1 and CDR2 are SGHVS and FQNEAQ. After removal of 5 bases from V and 4 bases from J, the junction contained 6 bases not matched to a gene. The CDR3 covers 15 residues. The CDR3 region has the DNA TGTGCCAGCAGCCCGTACGGGACAGGGGGCTATGGCTACACCTTC. This gives the protein CASSPYGTGGYGYTF.

To note about this clone: The junction departs from the called germline gene at one end, perhaps through a read error. The rearrangement uses TRBV27 and TRBJ2-3; weak D call: TRBD1 (6 bases). Germline V gives CDR1 MNHEY, CDR2 SMNVEV (reference sequence). The CDR3 loop spans 18 amino acids. The DNA of the CDR3 is TGTGCCAGCAGCTTATATCTCAGGGGCCAGACTAGCACAGATACGCAGTATTTT. Translated, it gives CASSLYLRGQTSTDTQYF.

The V gene is TRBV5-1, the J gene TRBJ1-2, with 7 positions matching TRBD1. With V trimmed by 2 bases and J by 2 bases, 6 bases remained unmatched. This CDR3 spans 15 amino acids. Looked up from germline, CDR1 is SGHRS and CDR2 is YFSETQ. This CDR3 is CASSFGTALNYGYTF. The CDR3 DNA follows: TGCGCCAGCAGCTTCGGGACAGCACTAAACTATGGCTACACCTTC.